This entry concerns a single TCR beta chain. The clone's antigen remains unknown. Base quality data are lacking; no much larger clone is found one base away. This specimen belongs to a study of radiation and T cells in renal cell carcinoma (dated by TCRdb to about 2020). With respect to the entire study: In total, 50 to 60 samples, comprising around 25 tumors and some 27 peripheral blood samples, were subjected to TCR beta sequencing. The last blood draw occurred 4 weeks after radiation, at the same time as nephrectomy. A total of approximately 4 million unique CDR3 nucleotide sequences, encoding 2,658,974 unique CDR3 amino acid sequences, were found across all 50 or so samples.

V lost 4 bases and J lost 4 bases, and the count of bases not matched to a germline gene is 4. Per the germline V gene, MNHNS is the CDR1 and SASEGT is the CDR2. Measured from the cysteine to the phenylalanine, the CDR3 is 14 residues long. The entry retains the CDR3 DNA only, 42 bases that are in frame from base 1. TCR beta libraries were generated from genomic DNA with the immunoSEQ kit, following the manufacturer's recommendations. To prepare the libraries, a first multiplex PCR with proprietary primers was run, followed by a second PCR that added unique barcodes, and a bead cleanup was done after each round. A positive control reaction and a negative control reaction, both provided in the kit, were run with every batch of samples. The final libraries underwent checking on an Agilent 4200 TapeStation D1000 ScreenTape, volumetric pooling, and quantification by qPCR. An Illumina NextSeq500 fitted with a MidOutput 150-cycle cartridge performed the sequencing, running 156 Read1 cycles and 15 Index1 cycles with the kit's custom primers. The pooled library was loaded at about 0.98 pM, with a roughly 20% PhiX control spiked in. Under the source paper's analysis protocol: Vendor-processed data were analyzed in R, and a clonotype was defined as all T cells sharing the same CDR3 nucleotide sequence. For clone abundance analyses, frequencies were normalized to the 10,000 most abundant clones in each sample. Public T cell clones, which averaged fewer than five per sample, were excluded before analysis. Tumor-enriched and baseline blood-enriched clonotypes were defined by at least a 32-fold difference in abundance between compartments. A beta-binomial differential abundance model was used to identify clonotypes that expanded or contracted between blood time points. Tumor-blood repertoire similarity was measured with the Baroni-Urbani and Buser coefficient, and groups were compared using two-tailed Wilcoxon tests in R. The table comes from immuneACCESS by way of TCRdb, which keeps in-frame sequences with V and J called. Part of the clones is missing from these tables; in studies checked, under half for an unresolved V gene and the rest for unknown reasons. D and trimming were read from the DNA, whereas the V and J calls and clone size are those reported in that table. Here the sample has around 180,000 clones; around 89% occur a single time. The top ten hold around 10% of the sample.

The time point label corresponds to: blood 4 weeks post-SBRT, at nephrectomy. Taken with the paper, the label for treatment or condition translates to: 15 Gy SBRT to primary tumor, nephrectomy 4 weeks later. The samples were obtained from a clinical trial, where primary renal cell carcinomas were treated with 15 Gy stereotactic body radiation therapy and then removed by nephrectomy 4 weeks afterward. To track tumor-enriched clonotypes, serial peripheral blood was sampled from radiation-treated patients at baseline and at 2 weeks and 4 weeks after SBRT. Renal cell carcinoma with clear cell pathology was present in all patients. The QIAamp DNA Blood Mini Kit (Qiagen) was used to prepare genomic DNA for TCR sequencing. The analyses included just those samples that passed every quality control check. The investigation overall reported the following: Tracking of blood repertoire dynamics stopped at roughly 29 days after treatment, with no follow-up past that point. Because no pretreatment tumor biopsies were available, whether clonotypes were present in the tumor at baseline could not be determined. Top tumor clonotypes rose in blood from baseline to 2 weeks post-radiation, then contracted by 4 weeks, suggesting transient expansion of tumor-resident clones. With a single-armed trial design, the study had no way to address how radiation dose or scheduling affects the TCR repertoire.

The specimen was blood, collected from a patient whose treatment included radiotherapy and nephrectomy. The chain is assembled from TRBV6-1 and TRBJ2-5; a stretch of 9 junction bases matches TRBD1. This receptor was identified in a woman aged 45-59 years with renal cell carcinoma. The DNA sequence is as follows: TGTGCCAGCAGTGCATACAGGGGGCGAGAGACCCAGTACTTC. Its product reads: CASSAYRGRETQYF.